Listed below are T cell receptor beta chains from one sample, sequenced in a study of T cell responses to AZD1222 COVID-19 vaccine. The assay was immunoSEQ multiplex PCR, and TCRdb's table has in-frame clones only and misses some. The data contain about 85,000 clones, 88% of them singletons. The starting material was peripheral blood, obtained on day 0 of AZD1222 vaccination. The receptors derive from an adult in good health. Both conserved end residues are part of each CDR3. The D gene is left open where the match is weak. Some rows mark clone size as missing; the rest say once, few, many or name a class of expanded clone.

once	NA	TRBJ1-2	TRBV6-5	TGTGCCAGCACCAAGAGGGAGGGAAAGAACTATGGCTACACCTTC	CASTKREGKNYGYTF
NA	TRBD1	TRBJ1-1	TRBV18	TGTGCCAGCTCAAGATTTCCGGGACAGGGAGAGGGGTGGACTGAAGCTTTCTTT	CASSRFPGQGEGWTEAFF
NA	NA	TRBJ1-2	TRBV2	TGTGCCAGCAGTGGTTTCGCAGGTTCCTATGGCTACACCTTC	CASSGFAGSYGYTF
NA	NA	TRBJ1-5	TRBV6-5	TGTGCCAGCAGCTGGGATGGATGGCAGCCCCAGCATTTT	CASSWDGWQPQHF
NA	TRBD1	TRBJ1-6	TRBV12-3/TRBV12-4	TGTGCCAGCAGGTCAACAGGGGATTCACCCCTCCACTTT	CASRSTGDSPLHF
NA	TRBD2	TRBJ2-1	TRBV11-3	TGTGCCAGCAGCTTAAGGCTAGCGGGAACTGGCGGGAATGAGCAGTTCTTC	CASSLRLAGTGGNEQFF
NA	NA	TRBJ2-3	TRBV7-8	TGTGCCAGCAGCTTAAAGTGGTCGTCGGGCCGAAGCACAGATACGCAGTATTTT	CASSLKWSSGRSTDTQYF
few	NA	TRBJ2-1	TRBV7-7	TGTGCTAGCAGCCCGGGTAGGACCTGGAGCAATGAGCAGTTCTTC	CASSPGRTWSNEQFF
NA	NA	TRBJ2-5	TRBV12-5	TGTGCTAGTGGTTTGGAAGAGACCCAGTACTTC	CASGLEETQYF
NA	NA	TRBJ1-1	TRBV6-1	TGTGCCAGCAGTGAGAGGGCAGGGGAAGGGGTCCGGTACACTGAAGCTTTCTTT	CASSERAGEGVRYTEAFF
NA	NA	TRBJ1-4	TRBV19	TGTGCCAGTAGTGCCCCTGGAAAGGTACTGTTTTTT	CASSAPGKVLFF
NA	TRBD1	TRBJ1-5	TRBV6-1	TGTGCCAGCAGTGACCTACAGGGGTCTTTTATATATAGCAATCAGCCCCAGCATTTT	CASSDLQGSFIYSNQPQHF
NA	TRBD1	TRBJ1-2	TRBV18	TGTGCCAGCTCACCACTCGACAGGGGGCGAAATGGCTACACCTTC	CASSPLDRGRNGYTF
NA	NA	TRBJ2-1	TRBV7-9	TGTGCCAGCGTAACCGGGCCCCGGGGCGAGCAGTTCTTC	CASVTGPRGEQFF